One T cell receptor (beta chain) is described in this entry. Which antigen it targets is not known. The input lacks base qualities; no much larger clone sits a single base away. The V end gives up 3 bases and the J end 8 bases, leaving 3 bases in the junction not matched to a gene. The CDR3 covers 13 residues, taking in both the cysteine and the phenylalanine. Only CDR3 DNA is held: 39 bases, read in frame from base 1. The germline V gene supplies CDR1 SGHVS and CDR2 FNYEAQ. This entry is derived from a study of cytomegalovirus exposure and HLA in healthy donors (dated by TCRdb to the late 2010s). About the investigation overall: According to a later analysis, one platform produced both the roughly 130 validation repertoires and the roughly 660 repertoires of the first cohort. The study was designed to test whether signatures of past pathogen exposure could be identified by cataloging public T cell receptors. High-throughput TCR immunosequencing, statistical association of individual TCRs with disease status, and machine learning were combined to predict cytomegalovirus infection status. Along with the roughly 670-subject first cohort, a separate validation cohort of over a hundred different subjects was used.

The library was obtained by the immunoSEQ multiplex PCR assay. The study's own analysis went as follows. A statistical classification framework was built for diagnosing cytomegalovirus status from the catalog of TCR beta chain sequences. Here the immuneACCESS table is served through TCRdb, limited to in-frame sequences with V and J called. Missing clones are a known gap in these copies; in checked studies unresolved V genes cover under half, and the rest lacks a known reason. The V and J calls and clone size were taken over from that table, and D and trimming were inferred from the DNA. The sample has 65,000 to 75,000 clones on record, over 95% of them singletons. Jointly, the top ten make up roughly 4.5% of the sample. Results and caveats for the whole study, not just this receptor: Of the cluster scores, approximately 94% were above 0 in a later analysis, which found that TCRs clustered in the first cohort also tended to co-occur in the 120 or so validation repertoires. The authors suggested that the approach could potentially be extended to other disease states and immunological phenotypes. The classifier was reported to diagnose cytomegalovirus status with high specificity and sensitivity in both the original and validation cohorts. In the study, some 180 TCR beta chains were listed as associated with cytomegalovirus. In vitro tests confirmed that a few of the cytomegalovirus-associated TCR beta chains recognize cytomegalovirus antigens. Most TCR sequences were observed very rarely across donors, whereas some public TCRs were present in many individuals. The validation cohort had no HLA typing available for a later analysis, so co-occurrence within that cohort was assessed over all 120 or so repertoires.

Separate from the approximately 700-subject first cohort, the validation cohort of some 130 subjects was the group to which the donors belonged. Recombination joined TRBV7-6 with TRBJ1-2; the junction holds 10 bases that match TRBD1. The sequenced material came from PBMCs. This TCR was recovered from a woman between 18 and 29 years old in good health and CMV-seropositive. The nucleotides are TGTGCCAGCAGCTTCCGGGACAGGGGCGGCTACACCTTC. Protein translation: CASSFRDRGGYTF.